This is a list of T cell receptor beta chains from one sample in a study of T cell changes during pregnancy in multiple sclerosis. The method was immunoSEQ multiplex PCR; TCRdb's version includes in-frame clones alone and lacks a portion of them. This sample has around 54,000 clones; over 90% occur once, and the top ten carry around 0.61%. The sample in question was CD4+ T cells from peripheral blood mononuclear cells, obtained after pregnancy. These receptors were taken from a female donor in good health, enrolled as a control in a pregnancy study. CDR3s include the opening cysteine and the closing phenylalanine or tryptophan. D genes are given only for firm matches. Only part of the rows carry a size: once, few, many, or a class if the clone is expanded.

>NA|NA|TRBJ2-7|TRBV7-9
TGTGCCAGCAGCCCGGGCTCGGGGGGCGCGGGATACGAGCAGTACTTC
CASSPGSGGAGYEQYF
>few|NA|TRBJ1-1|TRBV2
TGTGCCAGCAGTGGACAGCCCAACACTGAAGCTTTCTTT
CASSGQPNTEAFF
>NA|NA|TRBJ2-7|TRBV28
TGTGCCAGCAGTTCCGGGACTCAGGCACGTGGCGAGCAGTACTTC
CASSSGTQARGEQYF
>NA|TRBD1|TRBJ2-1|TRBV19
TGTGCCAGCTCTCAGGACAGGGGCTTCTACAATGAGCAGTTCTTC
CASSQDRGFYNEQFF
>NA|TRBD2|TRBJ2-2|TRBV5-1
TGCGCCAGTAGGACTAGCGAGATAACGGTGAACACCGGGGAGCTGTTTTTT
CASRTSEITVNTGELFF
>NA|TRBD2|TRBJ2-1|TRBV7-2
TGTGCCAGCAGCCCTAATGGTAGCGGGAGGATCGGTGAGCAGTTCTTC
CASSPNGSGRIGEQFF
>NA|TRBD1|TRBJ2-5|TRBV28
TGTGCCAGCAGACCTCGACAGGGGGCGAGAGAGACCCAGTACTTC
CASRPRQGARETQYF
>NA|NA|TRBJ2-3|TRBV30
TGTGCCTGGAGCAATTTGGGGGCGTTGTCAGATACGCAGTATTTT
CAWSNLGALSDTQYF
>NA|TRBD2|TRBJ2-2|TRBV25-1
TGTGCCACCCGGCCGACGGGGAGGGAGACCGGGGAGCTGTTTTTT
CATRPTGRETGELFF
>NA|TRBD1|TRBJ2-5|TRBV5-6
TGTGCCAGCAGCTTGGTAGGACAGGGTAAGGAGACCCAGTACTTC
CASSLVGQGKETQYF
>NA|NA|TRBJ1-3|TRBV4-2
TGTGCCAGCAGCCAAGTTGGCACAGGGCTCGGAAACACCATATATTTT
CASSQVGTGLGNTIYF
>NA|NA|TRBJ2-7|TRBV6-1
TGTGCCAGCAGAACGACAGGATACTACGAGCAGTACTTC
CASRTTGYYEQYF
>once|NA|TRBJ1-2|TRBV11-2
TGTGCCAGCAGCTTAGAAGGGGCGGTAACCTATGGCTACACCTTC
CASSLEGAVTYGYTF
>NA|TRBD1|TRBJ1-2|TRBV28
TGTGCCAGCAGCCTAGGACAGGGAGCTAACTATGGCTACACCTTC
CASSLGQGANYGYTF
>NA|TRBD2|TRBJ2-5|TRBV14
TGTGCCAGCAGCCGAGCGGGAGTGCAGACCCAGTACTTC
CASSRAGVQTQYF
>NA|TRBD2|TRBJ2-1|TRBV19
TGTGCCAGTAGACTGGGACTAGCGGGGGGGAATGAGCAGTTCTTC
CASRLGLAGGNEQFF